Presented here are 29 T cell receptor beta chains from one specimen sequenced in a study of blood T cell repertoires in COVID-19 (dated by TCRdb to 2020 to 2022). Receptor amplification or capture employed the immunoSEQ multiplex PCR assay. In TCRdb, the immuneACCESS table is reduced to in-frame sequences with V and J assigned. These tables do not hold every clone; where another copy was compared, an unresolved V gene accounts for under half, and the others remain unexplained. Here the sample has 250,000 to 350,000 clones; approximately 86% occur a single time. The top ten clonotypes cover around 2.1% of the sample. The sample was peripheral blood. The receptor set was obtained from a man between 18 and 29 years old with active or convalescent COVID-19.

The chain employs TRBV27 and TRBJ2-3, with D possibly being TRBD2 (6 bases). V was pared by 4 bases and J by 2 bases, with 13 bases between. Germline values: CDR1 MNHEY, CDR2 SMNVEV (reference sequence). The CDR3 extends over 15 amino acids. The CDR3 region is CASSYGSGSTDTQYF. The CDR3 DNA sequence: TGTGCCAGCAGTTACGGGAGTGGCTCCACAGATACGCAGTATTTT.

The gene calls are TRBV5-4 and TRBJ2-7, with 8 bases that match TRBD2. V lost 2 bases, J lost 3 bases, and 7 bases stayed unmatched. This CDR3 contains 15 residues. Per the germline V gene, CDR1 is SGHNT and CDR2 is YYREEE (reference sequence). The CDR3 protein is CASSFSGAGGYEQYF. The CDR3, as DNA: TGTGCCAGCAGCTTTTCCGGCGCGGGGGGCTACGAGCAGTACTTC.

The genes are TRBV19 and TRBJ1-1; possible D gene TRBD1, 6 bases. Germline CDR1 and CDR2: LNHDA and SQIVND (reference sequence). This CDR3 spans 14 amino acids. Trimming pared 11 bases from V and 0 bases from J, leaving 16 bases between. The CDR3: CAAGTPGMNTEAFF. CDR3 coding DNA: TGTGCCGCCGGGACACCGGGAATGAACACTGAAGCTTTCTTT. The full variable domain, with the rest looked up from reference TRBV19 and TRBJ1-1, is DGGITQSPKYLFRKEGQNVTLSCEQNLNHDAMYWYRQDPGQGLRLIYYSQIVNDFQKGDIAEGYSVSREKKESFPLTVTSAQKNPTAFYLCAAGTPGMNTEAFFGQGTRLTVV.

This sequence joins TRBV19 and TRBJ1-2, with TRBD1 matching 7 bases. This CDR3 comprises 13 residues. Germline-derived CDR1 and CDR2 are LNHDA and SQIVND (reference sequence). With 1 base clipped from V and 6 bases from J, the junction kept 2 bases outside the gene matches. The CDR3 here is CASSIVGTDGYTF. The CDR3 nucleotides are TGTGCCAGTAGTATAGTTGGGACAGATGGCTACACCTTC.

The chain links TRBV4-1 to TRBJ2-5; possibly TRBD1 for D (6 bases). Trimming shortened V by 0 bases and J by 6 bases, and 20 bases separated the two germline ends. CDR1 is MGHRA, CDR2 YSYEKL, per germline. This CDR3 contains 17 residues. The CDR3 DNA is TGCGCCAGCAGCCAAGATTGGGGGCTGGGGGTCAAGAAGACCCAGTACTTC. Protein product: CASSQDWGLGVKKTQYF.

This clone was counted between two and nine times. V gene TRBV2 combines with J gene TRBJ1-6; perhaps TRBD1 as D (6 bases). Between the trimmed V and J ends, which lost 5 bases and 14 bases, there was a span of 25 bases. This CDR3 is 16 amino acids long. Germline V CDR1 and CDR2: SNHLY, FYNNEI. CDR3 bases: TGTGCCAGCAGTTCCGGGACGGCGGATGGGGGGGCGGCCCTCCACTTT. Protein product: CASSSGTADGGAALHF.

The chain links TRBV7-2 to TRBJ2-7; 8 bases are shared with TRBD2. The CDR3 spans 19 residues. With 2 bases clipped from V and 2 bases from J, the junction kept 17 bases outside the gene matches. Germline CDR1 is SGHTA and CDR2 is FQGNSA. CDR3 nucleotide sequence: TGTGCCAGCAGCTTAATCGTCGGCGGGAGGACTGGTATGGCCTACGAGCAGTACTTC. Protein product: CASSLIVGGRTGMAYEQYF. Together with reference TRBV7-2 and TRBJ2-7, the CDR3 gives the full variable domain: GAGVSQSPSNKVTEKGKDVELRCDPISGHTALYWYRQSLGQGLEFLIYFQGNSAPDKSGLPSDRFSAERTGGSVSTLTIQRTQQEDSAVYLCASSLIVGGRTGMAYEQYFGPGTRLTVT.

This clone was seen at least ten times. The chain uses TRBV25-1 and TRBJ2-7, with 12 bases matching TRBD1. The CDR3 runs to 18 residues. Trimming removed 6 bases from V and 2 bases from J; junction bases left unmatched: 14. CDR1 MGHDK and CDR2 SYGVNS come from the germline V gene. The chain's CDR3 is CASSRQGTGGLVTYEQYF. CDR3 bases: TGTGCCAGCAGCCGGCAGGGGACAGGGGGCTTGGTTACCTACGAGCAGTACTTC.

V usage is TRBV10-3 and J usage is TRBJ2-4; 9 bases agree with TRBD2. The trim removed 0 bases at V and 7 bases at J, leaving 4 bases unmatched. The CDR3 consists of 15 residues. Per the germline V gene, CDR1 is ENHRY and CDR2 is SYGVKD. The CDR3 DNA reads TGTGCCATCAGTGAGTCGGCGGGACTAGCTAACATTCAGTACTTC. Protein sequence: CAISESAGLANIQYF.

This clone appeared once. The V gene is TRBV19, the J gene TRBJ1-4; TRBD1 matches 9 bases. The V and J ends lost 4 bases and 3 bases, in that order; junction bases with no gene match: 6. The CDR3 runs 16 residues. Germline-derived CDR1 and CDR2 are LNHDA and SQIVND (reference sequence). The CDR3 sequence is CASSKQGAGANEKLFF. As DNA, the CDR3 is TGTGCCAGTAGTAAACAGGGGGCTGGGGCTAATGAAAAACTGTTTTTT.

The chain carries TRBV10-1 and TRBJ1-1; D not certain. V gave up 0 bases and J gave up 4 bases, with 12 bases separating them. The CDR3 sequence is 15 residues long. Germline values: CDR1 WNHNN, CDR2 SYGVQD (reference sequence). The CDR3 DNA reads TGCGCCAGCAGTGAGTCAAGGGAGGGTCTCACTGAAGCTTTCTTT. It codes for CASSESREGLTEAFF.

The CDR3 sequence: CASSIDSWQPQHF. In DNA form, the CDR3 reads TGTGCCAGCAGCATAGACAGTTGGCAGCCCCAGCATTTT. The V gene is TRBV7-9, the J gene TRBJ1-5; tentatively, D is TRBD1 (5 bases). V dropped 5 bases and J dropped 7 bases, with 12 bases sitting between them. This CDR3 comprises 13 residues. In germline, CDR1 is SEHNR, CDR2 FQNEAQ (reference sequence).

In regard to this clone: Different DNA sequences within this sample yield the same CDR3. The rearrangement uses TRBV19 and TRBJ1-3, with a possible D match to TRBD1 (5 bases). There are 13 residues in the CDR3. Germline CDR1 is LNHDA and CDR2 is SQIVND (reference sequence). The ends were cut back, 9 bases at V and 0 bases at J, with 9 bases in the middle. DNA of the CDR3: TGTGCCAGCTCTGACAGCTCTGGAAACACCATATATTTT. It codes for CASSDSSGNTIYF.

This chain links TRBV5-1 with TRBJ2-7, with 9 bases fitting TRBD1. V lost 4 bases, J lost 3 bases, and 5 bases stayed unmatched. The germline CDR1 and CDR2 sequences are SGHRS and YFSETQ. This CDR3 is 14 amino acids long. The CDR3 sequence is CASSILTGGYEQYF. CDR3 DNA sequence: TGCGCCAGCAGCATATTGACAGGGGGCTACGAGCAGTACTTC. The whole variable domain, remainder taken from reference TRBV5-1 and TRBJ2-7, is KAGVTQTPRYLIKTRGQQVTLSCSPISGHRSVSWYQQTPGQGLQFLFEYFSETQRNKGNFPGRFSGRQFSNSRSEMNVSTLELGDSALYLCASSILTGGYEQYFGPGTRLTVT.

The rearrangement links TRBV5-1 to TRBJ1-3; D might be TRBD1 (6 bases). The V end was cut by 4 bases, the J end by 2 bases, with 16 bases between. This CDR3 has 16 residues. The germline V gene has CDR1 SGHRS and CDR2 YFSETQ. The CDR3 here is CASSLTQTGAGNTIYF. The CDR3 DNA reads TGCGCCAGCAGCCTCACCCAGACAGGAGCTGGAAACACCATATATTTT.

The chain uses TRBV5-1 and TRBJ2-3, with TRBD2 identical over 7 bases. This CDR3 has 15 amino acids. V was pared by 2 bases and J by 2 bases, with 5 bases of the junction left unmatched. The germline CDR1 and CDR2 sequences are SGHRS and YFSETQ. The CDR3 reads CASSFRSGNTDTQYF. The CDR3 nucleotides are TGCGCCAGCAGCTTCCGAAGCGGGAACACAGATACGCAGTATTTT. Full variable domain (outside the CDR3, taken from reference TRBV5-1 and TRBJ2-3): KAGVTQTPRYLIKTRGQQVTLSCSPISGHRSVSWYQQTPGQGLQFLFEYFSETQRNKGNFPGRFSGRQFSNSRSEMNVSTLELGDSALYLCASSFRSGNTDTQYFGPGTRLTVL.

The chain is built from TRBV10-1 and TRBJ2-1; the D is unclear. The CDR3 runs 16 residues. The ends were cut back, 3 bases at V and 1 base at J, with 13 bases in the middle. From germline, CDR1 is WNHNN and CDR2 SYGVQD (reference sequence). CDR3 DNA: TGCGCCAGCAGTGAAACTGCGTATTGGTCCTACAATGAGCAGTTCTTC. This gives the protein CASSETAYWSYNEQFF.

The rearrangement joins TRBV2 to TRBJ2-7; weak D call: TRBD2 (6 bases). Germline assignment: CDR1 SNHLY and CDR2 FYNNEI. V was shortened by 2 bases and J by 6 bases, with 8 bases between the two germline ends. The CDR3 totals 12 residues. The chain's CDR3 is CASSEMGGEQYF. CDR3 in DNA: TGTGCCAGCAGTGAAATGGGGGGCGAGCAGTACTTC. The variable domain in full, completed from reference TRBV2 and TRBJ2-7, reads EPEVTQTPSHQVTQMGQEVILRCVPISNHLYFYWYRQILGQKVEFLVSFYNNEISEKSEIFDDQFSVERPDGSNFTLKIRSTKLEDSAMYFCASSEMGGEQYFGPGTRLTVT.

This rearrangement joins TRBV3-1 (or the pseudogene TRBV3-2) to TRBJ2-1; weak D call: TRBD1 (5 bases). The CDR3 loop spans 18 amino acids. V was clipped by 4 bases and J by 0 bases, with 19 bases between them. Germline-derived CDR1 and CDR2 are LGHDT and YNNKEL (reference sequence). DNA of the CDR3: TGTGCCAGCAGCCTTGGGGTGGGTCAGGGAAGCTCCTACAATGAGCAGTTCTTC. Its protein is CASSLGVGQGSSYNEQFF.

The chain links TRBV28 to TRBJ1-4; D not certain. V was pared by 8 bases and J by 12 bases, with 19 bases between. CDR3 length equals 13 residues. Germline V gene data show CDR1 as MDHEN and CDR2 as SYDVKM. DNA of the CDR3: TGTGCCAGCTCCGAGACACCCGGGAGACAACTGTTTTTT. This encodes CASSETPGRQLFF. The whole variable domain, filled in from reference TRBV28 and TRBJ1-4, reads DVKVTQSSRYLVKRTGEKVFLECVQDMDHENMFWYRQDPGLGLRLIYFSYDVKMKEKGDIPEGYSVSREKKERFSLILESASTNQTSMYLCASSETPGRQLFFGSGTQLSVL.

J is TRBJ1-1 and V is TRBV4-3, with unresolved D. The CDR3 length is 14 residues. The germline V gene has CDR1 LGHNA and CDR2 YSLEER. Trimming left V 3 bases short and J 8 bases short, with 16 bases between. The CDR3 loop reads CASSHTRRVGEAFF. The CDR3 nucleotides are TGCGCCAGCAGCCACACCCGGAGGGTTGGAGAAGCTTTCTTT.

The J gene is TRBJ1-5, the V gene TRBV6-8; TRBD1 matches at 9 bases. The germline V gene has CDR1 MNHGY and CDR2 SAAAGT. There are 17 residues in the CDR3. J gave up 2 bases and V 6 bases, and 11 bases lay outside the gene matches. The CDR3 loop reads CASRRQGEAMGNQPQHF. The CDR3 DNA reads as TGTGCCAGCAGGAGACAGGGGGAAGCGATGGGCAATCAGCCCCAGCATTTT.

The gene calls are TRBV5-4 and TRBJ2-4; D uncertain. The V end was cut by 0 bases, the J end by 0 bases, with 7 bases between. There are 15 residues in the CDR3. Per germline, CDR1 SGHNT and CDR2 YYREEE (reference sequence). CDR3 region: CASSLGEEAKNIQYF. DNA of the CDR3: TGTGCCAGCAGCTTGGGCGAAGAAGCCAAAAACATTCAGTACTTC.

This chain links TRBV6-4 with TRBJ1-6; D is possibly TRBD1 (5 bases). V dropped 0 bases and J dropped 9 bases, with 12 bases sitting between them. There are 15 residues in the CDR3. Germline assignment: CDR1 MRHNA and CDR2 SNTAGT. CDR3 region: CASSDSAGYGSPLHF. CDR3 coding DNA: TGTGCCAGCAGTGACTCGGCAGGGTACGGTTCACCCCTCCACTTT.

V usage is TRBV4-3 and J usage is TRBJ2-7, with a possible D match to TRBD2 (7 bases). The CDR3 spans 16 residues. Germline CDR1 reads LGHNA; CDR2 reads YSLEER. V lost 0 bases to trimming and J lost 0 bases, with 12 bases between them. CDR3 sequence reads: CASSQEGAGASYEQYF. For the CDR3, the DNA is TGCGCCAGCAGCCAAGAAGGGGCGGGGGCCTCCTACGAGCAGTACTTC.

The chain recombines TRBV28 with TRBJ2-7, with 8 bases lining up with TRBD2. With 0 bases clipped from V and 2 bases from J, the junction kept 6 bases outside the gene matches. The CDR3 has 16 amino acids. CDR1 is MDHEN, CDR2 SYDVKM, per germline. The CDR3 loop is CASSLWTGTRPYEQYF. For the CDR3, the DNA is TGTGCCAGCAGTTTATGGACCGGGACTAGGCCCTACGAGCAGTACTTC.

The rearrangement joins TRBV2 to TRBJ2-7, with 9 bases that match TRBD1. The CDR3 contains 14 residues. The germline CDR1 and CDR2 sequences are SNHLY and FYNNEI. V lost 10 bases to trimming and J lost 1 base; unmatched junction nucleotides: 8. CDR3: CATKPTGGSYEQYF. DNA for the CDR3: TGTGCCACGAAACCGACAGGGGGTTCCTACGAGCAGTACTTC.

This sequence joins TRBV24-1 and TRBJ1-5, with D tentatively TRBD1 (6 bases). V shed 5 bases and J shed 7 bases, with 14 bases lying between them. This CDR3 region has 14 residues. Germline V CDR1 and CDR2: KGHDR, SFDVKD. CDR3 amino acids: CATSGSQGSQPQHF. CDR3 sequence (DNA): TGTGCCACCAGTGGTTCACAGGGATCCCAGCCCCAGCATTTT.

V and J are TRBV5-1 and TRBJ1-2; 10 nucleotides align to TRBD1. The CDR3 loop spans 19 amino acids. V shed 4 bases, J shed 7 bases, and the junction held 22 bases outside the gene matches. Germline V gene sequence: CDR1 SGHRS, CDR2 YFSETQ. The CDR3: CASSQHYSPRGTGASGYTF. The CDR3 DNA reads TGCGCCAGCAGCCAGCACTATTCCCCTAGGGGGACAGGGGCGAGTGGCTACACCTTC.